The table lists the clone carrying this TCR beta chain with a few counts. Libraries were prepared by immunoSEQ multiplex PCR; TCRdb keeps only in-frame clonotypes and omits some of them. This table holds 170,000 or so clones, about 78% found once. The sample is drawn from a study of blood T cell repertoires in COVID-19. The source material was PBMCs or T cells enriched from blood (not recorded which). The TCR originated in a woman between 45 and 60 years old who had recovered from COVID-19.

The CDR3 loop is CAWSVEEKLFF. CDR3 sequence (DNA): TGTGCCTGGAGTGTAGAGGAAAAACTGTTTTTT. The chain employs TRBV30 and TRBJ1-4; no definite D call. Germline V gene lookup returns CDR1 GTSNPN and CDR2 SVGIG (reference sequence). V shed 0 bases and J shed 8 bases, with 4 bases lying between them. This CDR3 is 11 amino acids long.